This note documents a single TCR beta chain sequence. Its antigen is not known. The data originate from a study of cytomegalovirus exposure and HLA in healthy donors. Study summary: Samples from HLA-typed donors yielded around 85 million unique TCRs in an early data release.

Findings and caveats of the study: Some V segments could not be told apart, so they were left out, TRBV6-2 and TRBV6-3 among them.

V lost 3 bases and J 0 bases, leaving 9 bases between the germline ends. The CDR3 is 14 residues long. Germline CDR1 MDHEN, CDR2 SYDVKM. PCR primers comprised 60 Vbeta and 13 Jbeta primers. Clones were sequenced by immunoSEQ multiplex PCR, and TCRdb holds only the in-frame ones, with some missing. This repertoire shows 150,000 to 200,000 clones, just under 80% found once; its top ten account for 5% to 6%. The chain employs TRBV28 and TRBJ2-7; maybe TRBD2 (6 bases). The sequence was obtained from a woman aged 25 to 45 in good health and CMV-seropositive. The sample comprised PBMCs. This CDR3 reads CASSFPGSSYEQYF. In nucleotides, the CDR3 is TGTGCCAGCAGTTTTCCCGGGAGCTCCTACGAGCAGTACTTC.